This is a list of T cell receptor beta chains from one sample in a study of blood T cell repertoires in COVID-19. Clones were sequenced by immunoSEQ multiplex PCR, and TCRdb holds only the in-frame ones, with some missing. The sample includes about 150,000 clones, 84% of them seen just once. Material: peripheral blood. These receptor sequences come from a woman aged 50 to 60 with acute or convalescent COVID-19. Both conserved end residues are part of each CDR3. A D gene is named only where the DNA matches it firmly. Rows give clone size only sometimes, using once, few, many, or a class for an expanded clone.

J gene	D gene	V gene	clone size	CDR3 DNA	CDR3 protein
TRBJ2-3	-	TRBV29-1	-	TGCAGCGTTGAAGATCATCCTGCAGACACAGATACGCAGTATTTT	CSVEDHPADTDTQYF
TRBJ2-5	-	TRBV5-4	-	TGTGCCAGCAGCTTGGGAGGTAGACAGCAAGAGACCCAGTACTTC	CASSLGGRQQETQYF
TRBJ2-7	-	TRBV29-1	-	TGCAGCGTTGCGGTCTTGGCAGGGCAAGGCGAGCAGTACTTC	CSVAVLAGQGEQYF
TRBJ2-5	TRBD1	TRBV2	once	TGTGCCAGCAGTGGTTCGACAGGGAACGGGGAGACCCAGTACTTC	CASSGSTGNGETQYF
TRBJ2-2	TRBD2	TRBV4-1	-	TGCGCCAGCAGCCAAGCTATCGGGGGGGCGGCCGGGGAGCTGTTTTTT	CASSQAIGGAAGELFF
TRBJ1-2	-	TRBV12-3/TRBV12-4	-	TGTGCCAGCTGTAGTAACTATGGCTACACCTTC	CASCSNYGYTF
TRBJ1-5	-	TRBV18	-	TGTGCCAGCTCACTATTAGATGTCCGTGATCAGCCCCAGCATTTT	CASSLLDVRDQPQHF
TRBJ2-1	-	TRBV5-3	-	TGTGCCAGAAGCCCGGACTGTGGCCCCTACAATGAGCAGTTCTTC	CARSPDCGPYNEQFF
TRBJ2-3	TRBD2	TRBV14	-	TGTGCCAGCAGCCAATCTAGCGGATTTAGCACAGATACGCAGTATTTT	CASSQSSGFSTDTQYF
TRBJ2-1	-	TRBV7-2	-	TGTGCCAGCAGCTTAAGCAAGACAGGATACTCCTACAATGAGCAGTTCTTC	CASSLSKTGYSYNEQFF
TRBJ1-2	-	TRBV9	-	TGTGCCAGCAGCAAAGGAACACAGGGAAAGAACTATGGCTACACCTTC	CASSKGTQGKNYGYTF
TRBJ2-3	-	TRBV4-1	-	TGCGCCAGCAGCCAAGTTATTAGCGTCGCAGGAACAGATACGCAGTATTTT	CASSQVISVAGTDTQYF
TRBJ2-1	TRBD1	TRBV4-2	-	TGTGCCAGCAACTCCGGGACAGGTGCCGACAATGAGCAGTTCTTC	CASNSGTGADNEQFF
TRBJ2-1	-	TRBV5-1	-	TGCGCCAGCAGCTCGGAGCGGAGCTCCTACAATGAGCAGTTCTTC	CASSSERSSYNEQFF
TRBJ2-2	-	TRBV4-3	once	TGCGCCAGCAGCGAAGGGAGGGGGCCCACCGGGGAGCTGTTTTTT	CASSEGRGPTGELFF
TRBJ1-2	-	TRBV7-2	-	TGTGCCAGCAGCCTAACTACAGGGAACTATGGCTACACCTTC	CASSLTTGNYGYTF
TRBJ2-7	-	TRBV27	-	TGTGCCAGCAGTTTACAGGTTTTGAACGAGCAGTACTTC	CASSLQVLNEQYF
TRBJ2-7	-	TRBV28	once	TGTGCCAGCGGGCAGATCATGTCCTACGAGCAGTACTTC	CASGQIMSYEQYF
TRBJ2-1	TRBD2	TRBV3-1/TRBV3-2	-	TGTGCCAGCAGCCGAGCGGGAGGGGGGGATGAGCAGTTCTTC	CASSRAGGGDEQFF
TRBJ1-4	-	TRBV10-2	-	TGCGCCAGCAGTGAGCCAGCGGGGGCAAAACTGTTTTTT	CASSEPAGAKLFF
TRBJ1-2	TRBD1	TRBV15	-	TGTGCCACCAGCGCGGGACAGACCATCTATGGCTACACCTTC	CATSAGQTIYGYTF
TRBJ2-7	TRBD1	TRBV5-1	once	TGCGCCAGCAGCTTGGGGCCGGGACAGGGGAATACCTACGAGCAGTACTTC	CASSLGPGQGNTYEQYF